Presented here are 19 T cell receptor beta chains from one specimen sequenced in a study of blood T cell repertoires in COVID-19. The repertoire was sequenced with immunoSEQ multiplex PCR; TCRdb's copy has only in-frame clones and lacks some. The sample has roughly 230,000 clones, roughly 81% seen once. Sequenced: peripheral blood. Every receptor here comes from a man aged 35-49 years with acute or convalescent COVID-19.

The CDR3 is CASSVSPATNEKLFF. CDR3 nucleotides: TGTGCCAGCAGCGTCAGTCCAGCAACTAATGAAAAACTGTTTTTT. The chain has TRBV9 and TRBJ1-4, with D uncertain. Germline V gene data show CDR1 as SGDLS and CDR2 as YYNGEE. This CDR3 has 15 residues. The V end lost 2 bases, the J end lost 0 bases, and 8 bases lay between the germline ends.

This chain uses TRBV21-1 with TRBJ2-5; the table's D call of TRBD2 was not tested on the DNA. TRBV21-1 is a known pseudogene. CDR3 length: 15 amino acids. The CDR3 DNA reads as TGTGCCAGCAGCAGTAGACTAGCGGGGCAAGAGACCCAGTACTTC. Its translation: CASSSRLAGQETQYF.

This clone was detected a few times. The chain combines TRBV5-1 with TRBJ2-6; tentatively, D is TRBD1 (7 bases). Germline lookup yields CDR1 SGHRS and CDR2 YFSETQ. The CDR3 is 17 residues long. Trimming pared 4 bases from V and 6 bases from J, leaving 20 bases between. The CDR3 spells CASSPWRGTASANVLTF. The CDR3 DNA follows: TGCGCCAGCAGCCCTTGGCGCGGGACAGCCTCGGCCAACGTCCTGACTTTC.

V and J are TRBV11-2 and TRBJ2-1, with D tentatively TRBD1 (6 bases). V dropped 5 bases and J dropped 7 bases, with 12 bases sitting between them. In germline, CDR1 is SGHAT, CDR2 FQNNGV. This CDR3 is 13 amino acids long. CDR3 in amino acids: CASSPDSWNEQFF. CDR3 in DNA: TGTGCCAGCAGCCCGGACAGTTGGAATGAGCAGTTCTTC.

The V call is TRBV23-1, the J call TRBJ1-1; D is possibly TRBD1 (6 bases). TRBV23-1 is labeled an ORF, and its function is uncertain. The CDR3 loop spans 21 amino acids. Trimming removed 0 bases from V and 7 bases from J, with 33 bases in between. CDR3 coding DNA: TGCGCCAGCAGTCAATCGATGATTTTTTTAGGGACATCTGCTGGGTATGGTGAAGCTTTCTTT. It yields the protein CASSQSMIFLGTSAGYGEAFF.

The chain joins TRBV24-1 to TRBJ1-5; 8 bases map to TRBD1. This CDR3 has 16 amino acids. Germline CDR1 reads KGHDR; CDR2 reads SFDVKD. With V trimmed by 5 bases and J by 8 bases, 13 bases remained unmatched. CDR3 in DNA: TGTGCCACCAGTGGTTCTTCAGGGGGCGGAGGGGAGCCCCAGCATTTT. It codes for CATSGSSGGGGEPQHF.

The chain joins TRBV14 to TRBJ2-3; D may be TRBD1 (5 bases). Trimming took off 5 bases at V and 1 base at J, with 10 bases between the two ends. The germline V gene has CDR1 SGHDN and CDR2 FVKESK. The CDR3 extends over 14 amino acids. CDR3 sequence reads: CASSDKGRTDTQYF. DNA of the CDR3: TGTGCCAGCAGCGACAAGGGGCGCACAGATACGCAGTATTTT.

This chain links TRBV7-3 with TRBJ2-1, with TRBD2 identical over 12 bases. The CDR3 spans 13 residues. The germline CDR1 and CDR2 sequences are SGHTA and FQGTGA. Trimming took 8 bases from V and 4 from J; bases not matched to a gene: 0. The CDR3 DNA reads TGTGCCAGCGGACTAGCGGGATACAATGAGCAGTTCTTC. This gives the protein CASGLAGYNEQFF.

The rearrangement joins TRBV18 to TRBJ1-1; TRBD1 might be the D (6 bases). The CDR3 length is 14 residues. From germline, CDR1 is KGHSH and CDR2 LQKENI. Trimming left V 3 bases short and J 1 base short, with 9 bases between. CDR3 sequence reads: CASSPVTGNTEAFF. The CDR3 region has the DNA TGTGCCAGCTCACCCGTGACAGGGAACACTGAAGCTTTCTTT.

CDR3: CATDARDRGTGELFF. CDR3 in DNA: TGTGCCACCGACGCCCGGGACAGGGGGACCGGGGAGCTGTTTTTT. The chain has TRBV3-1 (or the pseudogene TRBV3-2) and TRBJ2-2, with 11 bases lining up with TRBD1. The CDR3 has 15 amino acids. Germline CDR1 is LGHDT and CDR2 is YNNKEL (reference sequence). The J segment lost 5 bases and the V segment lost 10 bases, leaving 9 bases of the junction unmatched.

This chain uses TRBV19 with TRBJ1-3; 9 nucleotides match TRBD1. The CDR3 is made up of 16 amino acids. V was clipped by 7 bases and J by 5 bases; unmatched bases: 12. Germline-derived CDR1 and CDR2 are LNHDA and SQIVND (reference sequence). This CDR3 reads CASNSRDRASRNTIYF. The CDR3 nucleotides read TGTGCCAGTAACAGCCGGGACAGGGCTTCAAGAAACACCATATATTTT.

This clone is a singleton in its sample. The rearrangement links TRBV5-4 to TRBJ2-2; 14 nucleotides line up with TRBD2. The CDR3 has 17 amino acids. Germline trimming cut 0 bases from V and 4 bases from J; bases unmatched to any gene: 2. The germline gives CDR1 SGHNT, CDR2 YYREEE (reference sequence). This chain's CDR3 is CASSLGLAGGPTGELFF. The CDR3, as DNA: TGTGCCAGCAGCTTGGGACTAGCGGGGGGGCCCACCGGGGAGCTGTTTTTT.

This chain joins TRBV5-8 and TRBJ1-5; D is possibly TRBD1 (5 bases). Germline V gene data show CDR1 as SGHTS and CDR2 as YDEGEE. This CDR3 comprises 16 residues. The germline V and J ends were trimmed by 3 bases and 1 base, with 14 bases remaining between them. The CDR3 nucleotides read TGTGCCAGCAGCTCCGGGGGGTGGGTGAGCAATCAGCCCCAGCATTTT. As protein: CASSSGGWVSNQPQHF.

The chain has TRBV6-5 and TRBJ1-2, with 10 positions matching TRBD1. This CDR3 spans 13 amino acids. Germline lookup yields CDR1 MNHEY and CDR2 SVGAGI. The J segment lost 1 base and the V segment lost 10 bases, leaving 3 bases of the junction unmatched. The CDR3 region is CATGQGVNYGYTF. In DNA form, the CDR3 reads TGTGCCACCGGACAGGGGGTTAACTATGGCTACACCTTC.

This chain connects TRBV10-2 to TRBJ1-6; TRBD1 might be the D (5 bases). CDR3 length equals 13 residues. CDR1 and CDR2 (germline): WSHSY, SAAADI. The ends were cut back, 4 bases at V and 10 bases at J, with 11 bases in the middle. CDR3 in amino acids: CASSVQGKSPLHF. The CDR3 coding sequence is TGCGCCAGCAGTGTTCAGGGAAAATCACCCCTCCACTTT.

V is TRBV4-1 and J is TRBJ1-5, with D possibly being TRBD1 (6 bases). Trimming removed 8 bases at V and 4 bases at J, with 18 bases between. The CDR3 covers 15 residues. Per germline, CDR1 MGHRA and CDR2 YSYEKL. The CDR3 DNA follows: TGCGCCAGCCGCGTCGGGCAGGGGACAAATCAGCCCCAGCATTTT. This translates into CASRVGQGTNQPQHF.

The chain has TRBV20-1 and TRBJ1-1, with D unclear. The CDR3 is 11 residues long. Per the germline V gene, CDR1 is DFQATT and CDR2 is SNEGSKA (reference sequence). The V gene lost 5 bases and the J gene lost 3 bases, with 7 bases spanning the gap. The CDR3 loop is CSALLYTEAFF. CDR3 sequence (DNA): TGCAGTGCTCTTCTATACACTGAAGCTTTCTTT.

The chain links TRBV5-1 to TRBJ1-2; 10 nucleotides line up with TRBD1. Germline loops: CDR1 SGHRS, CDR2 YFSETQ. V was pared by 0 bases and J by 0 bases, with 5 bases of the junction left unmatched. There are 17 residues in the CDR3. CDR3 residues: CASSLEGQGPTNYGYTF. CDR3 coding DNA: TGCGCCAGCAGCTTGGAGGGACAGGGGCCCACTAACTATGGCTACACCTTC.

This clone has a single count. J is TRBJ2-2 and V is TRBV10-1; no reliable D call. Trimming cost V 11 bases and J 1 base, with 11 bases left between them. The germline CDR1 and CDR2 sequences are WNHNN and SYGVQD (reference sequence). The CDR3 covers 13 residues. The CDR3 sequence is CAGWAENTGELFF. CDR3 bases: TGCGCCGGTTGGGCAGAGAACACCGGGGAGCTGTTTTTT.